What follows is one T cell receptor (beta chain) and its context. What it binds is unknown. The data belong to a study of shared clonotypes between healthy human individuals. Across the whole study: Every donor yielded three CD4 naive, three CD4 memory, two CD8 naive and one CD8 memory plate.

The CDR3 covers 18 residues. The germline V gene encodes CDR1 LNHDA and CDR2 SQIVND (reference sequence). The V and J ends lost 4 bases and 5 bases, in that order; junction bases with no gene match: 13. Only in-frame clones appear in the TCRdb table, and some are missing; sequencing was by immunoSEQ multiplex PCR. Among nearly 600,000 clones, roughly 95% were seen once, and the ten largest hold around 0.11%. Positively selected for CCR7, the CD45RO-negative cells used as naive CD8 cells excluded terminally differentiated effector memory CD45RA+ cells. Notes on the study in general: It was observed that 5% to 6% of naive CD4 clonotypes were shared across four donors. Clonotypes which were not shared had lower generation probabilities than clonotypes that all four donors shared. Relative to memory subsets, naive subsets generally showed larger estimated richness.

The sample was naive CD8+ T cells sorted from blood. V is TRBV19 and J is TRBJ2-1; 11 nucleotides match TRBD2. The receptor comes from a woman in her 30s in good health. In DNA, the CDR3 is TGTGCCAGTAGTAAATTACCCTATTCGGGACTAGCGGACAATGAGCAGTTCTTC. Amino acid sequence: CASSKLPYSGLADNEQFF.